This T cell receptor (beta chain) was documented in a study of blood T cells in healthy people across ages. Study observations and caveats: Expanded clonotype shifts may have been confounded, as the donors had an unknown CMV status.

Next came a second PCR, run for roughly 6 to 11 cycles, which used a sample-barcoded 5' primer along with a J-beta primer mix. TCRdb fed the 5' RACE reads into MiXCR, producing one record per CDR3 protein. The table has some 1,500,000 distinct CDR3 sequences, about 42% seen once. Looked up from germline, CDR1 is SGHTA and CDR2 is FQGNSA. V lost 6 bases and J lost 5; bases outside the gene matches: 11. This CDR3 contains 15 residues. Sample donors were healthy Caucasian individuals that came from Russia, aged 6 to 90. Comments on this clonotype: The antigen remains unidentified.

The rearrangement joins TRBV7-2 to TRBJ2-3; 7 bases are shared with TRBD2. Sequences were obtained from blood. The TCR was taken from a woman younger than 35 in good health. The CDR3 nucleotides read TGTGCCAGCAGTCCCTCCCTGCGGGAGAGAGATACGCAGTATTTT. As protein: CASSPSLRERDTQYF. Full variable domain (remainder filled in from reference TRBV7-2 and TRBJ2-3): GAGVSQSPSNKVTEKGKDVELRCDPISGHTALYWYRQSLGQGLEFLIYFQGNSAPDKSGLPSDRFSAERTGGSVSTLTIQRTQQEDSAVYLCASSPSLRERDTQYFGPGTRLTVL.